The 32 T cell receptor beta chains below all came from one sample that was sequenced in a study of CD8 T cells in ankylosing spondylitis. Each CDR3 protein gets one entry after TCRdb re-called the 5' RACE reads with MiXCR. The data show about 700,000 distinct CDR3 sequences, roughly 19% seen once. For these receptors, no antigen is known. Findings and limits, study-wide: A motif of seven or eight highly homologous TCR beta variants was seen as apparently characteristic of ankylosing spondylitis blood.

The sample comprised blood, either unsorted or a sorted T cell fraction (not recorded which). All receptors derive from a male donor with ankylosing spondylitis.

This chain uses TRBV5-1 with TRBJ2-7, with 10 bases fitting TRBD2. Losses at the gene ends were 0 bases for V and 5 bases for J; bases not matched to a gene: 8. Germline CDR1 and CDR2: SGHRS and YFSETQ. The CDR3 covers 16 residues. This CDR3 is CASSLAPSGGGNEQYF. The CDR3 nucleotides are TGCGCCAGCAGCTTGGCCCCTAGCGGGGGAGGGAACGAGCAGTACTTC.

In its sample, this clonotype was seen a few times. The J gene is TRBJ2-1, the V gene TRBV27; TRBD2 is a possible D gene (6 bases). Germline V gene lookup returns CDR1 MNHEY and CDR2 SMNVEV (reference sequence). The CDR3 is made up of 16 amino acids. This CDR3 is CGETVVGTWSYNEQFF. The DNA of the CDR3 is TGTGGCGAGACGGTCGTTGGGACTTGGTCCTACAATGAGCAGTTCTTC.

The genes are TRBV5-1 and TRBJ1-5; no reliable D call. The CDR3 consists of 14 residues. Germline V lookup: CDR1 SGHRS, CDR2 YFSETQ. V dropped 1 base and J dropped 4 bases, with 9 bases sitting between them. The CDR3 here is CASSLIGPNQPQHF. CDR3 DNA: TGCGCCAGCAGCTTGATAGGTCCTAATCAGCCCCAGCATTTT.

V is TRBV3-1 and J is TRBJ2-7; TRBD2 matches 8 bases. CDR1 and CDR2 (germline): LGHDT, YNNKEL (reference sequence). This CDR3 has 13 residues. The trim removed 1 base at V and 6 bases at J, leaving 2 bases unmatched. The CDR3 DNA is TGTGCCAGCAGCCAAGCGGGAGGGCGCGAGCAGTACTTC. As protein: CASSQAGGREQYF.

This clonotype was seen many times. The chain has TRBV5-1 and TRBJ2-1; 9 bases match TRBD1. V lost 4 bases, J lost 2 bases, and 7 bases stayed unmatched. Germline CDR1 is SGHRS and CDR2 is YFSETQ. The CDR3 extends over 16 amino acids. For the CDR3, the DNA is TGCGCCAGCAGCCCAAGACAGGGGGTCACCTACAATGAGCAGTTCTTC. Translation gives CASSPRQGVTYNEQFF.

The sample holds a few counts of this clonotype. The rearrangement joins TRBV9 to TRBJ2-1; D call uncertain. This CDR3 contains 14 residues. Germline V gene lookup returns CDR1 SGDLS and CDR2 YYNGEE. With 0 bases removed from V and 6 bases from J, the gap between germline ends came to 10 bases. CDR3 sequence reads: CASSVGQISNEQFF. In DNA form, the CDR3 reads TGTGCCAGCAGCGTAGGACAAATTAGCAATGAGCAGTTCTTC.

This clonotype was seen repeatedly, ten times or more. The chain's CDR3 is CSVDGGEAYNEQFF. Here the CDR3 DNA reads TGCAGCGTTGACGGGGGCGAGGCCTACAATGAGCAGTTCTTC. The rearrangement joins TRBV29-1 to TRBJ2-1; D assignment may be TRBD1 or TRBD2 (6 bases each). The CDR3 loop spans 14 amino acids. The V and J ends lost 3 bases and 2 bases respectively, with 11 bases between them. Germline V gene data show CDR1 as SQVTM and CDR2 as ANQGSEA.

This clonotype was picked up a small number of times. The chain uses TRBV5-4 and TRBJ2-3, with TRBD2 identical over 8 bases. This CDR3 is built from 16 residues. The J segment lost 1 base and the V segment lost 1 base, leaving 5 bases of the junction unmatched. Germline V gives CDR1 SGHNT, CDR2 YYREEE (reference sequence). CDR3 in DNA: TGTGCCAGCAGCTTGTCCCGGGGGGGTGGCACAGATACGCAGTATTTT. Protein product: CASSLSRGGGTDTQYF.

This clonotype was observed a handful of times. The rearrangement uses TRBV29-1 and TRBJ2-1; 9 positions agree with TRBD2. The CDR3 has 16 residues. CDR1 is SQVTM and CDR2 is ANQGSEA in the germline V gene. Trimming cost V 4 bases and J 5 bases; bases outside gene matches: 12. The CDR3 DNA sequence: TGCAGCGTTGGGGGACGGGTTAGCGGGAGCGACAATGAGCAGTTCTTC. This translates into CSVGGRVSGSDNEQFF.

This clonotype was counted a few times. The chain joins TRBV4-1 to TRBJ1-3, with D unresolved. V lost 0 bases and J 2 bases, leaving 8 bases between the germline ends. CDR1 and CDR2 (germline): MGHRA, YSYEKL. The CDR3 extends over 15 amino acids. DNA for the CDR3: TGCGCCAGCAGCCAAGATCCTGGGGCTGGAAACACCATATATTTT. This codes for CASSQDPGAGNTIYF.

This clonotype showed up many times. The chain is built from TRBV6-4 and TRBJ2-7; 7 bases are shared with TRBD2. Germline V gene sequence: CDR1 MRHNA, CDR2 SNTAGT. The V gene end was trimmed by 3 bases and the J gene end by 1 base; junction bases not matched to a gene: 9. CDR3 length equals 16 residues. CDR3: CASSDLGLVRSYEQYF. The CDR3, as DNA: TGTGCCAGCAGTGATCTTGGACTAGTAAGGTCCTACGAGCAGTACTTC.

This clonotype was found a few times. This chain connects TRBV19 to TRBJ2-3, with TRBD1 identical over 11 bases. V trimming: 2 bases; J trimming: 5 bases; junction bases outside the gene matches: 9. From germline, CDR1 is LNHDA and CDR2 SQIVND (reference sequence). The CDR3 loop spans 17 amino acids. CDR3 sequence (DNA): TGTGCCAGTAGTATAACAACCGGGACAGGGGGTCGAGATACGCAGTATTTT. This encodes CASSITTGTGGRDTQYF.

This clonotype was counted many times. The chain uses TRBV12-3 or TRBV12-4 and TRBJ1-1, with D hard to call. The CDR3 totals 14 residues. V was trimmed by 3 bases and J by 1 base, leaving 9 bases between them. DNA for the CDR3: TGTGCCAGCAGTTTGTTAGGCCCGAACACTGAAGCTTTCTTT. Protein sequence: CASSLLGPNTEAFF.

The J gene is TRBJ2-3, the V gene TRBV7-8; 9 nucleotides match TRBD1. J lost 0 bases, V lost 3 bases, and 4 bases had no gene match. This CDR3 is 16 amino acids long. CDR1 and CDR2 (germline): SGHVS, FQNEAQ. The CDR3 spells CASSFVGTGSTDTQYF. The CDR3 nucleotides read TGTGCCAGCAGCTTTGTAGGGACAGGGAGCACAGATACGCAGTATTTT.

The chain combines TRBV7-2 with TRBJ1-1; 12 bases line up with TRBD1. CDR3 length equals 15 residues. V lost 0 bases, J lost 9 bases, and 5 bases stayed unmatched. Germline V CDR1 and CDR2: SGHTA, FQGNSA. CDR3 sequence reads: CASSLAIGTGGQAFF. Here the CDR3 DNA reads TGTGCCAGCAGCTTAGCTATCGGGACAGGGGGCCAAGCTTTCTTT.

As DNA, the CDR3 is TGCGCCAGCAGCCTTGGCGACCTCCCGAATCAGCCCCAGCATTTT. This sequence encodes CASSLGDLPNQPQHF. This chain connects TRBV5-1 to TRBJ1-5; D not certain. Germline V gene sequence: CDR1 SGHRS, CDR2 YFSETQ. V was shortened by 4 bases and J by 4 bases, with 15 bases between the two germline ends. This CDR3 contains 15 residues.

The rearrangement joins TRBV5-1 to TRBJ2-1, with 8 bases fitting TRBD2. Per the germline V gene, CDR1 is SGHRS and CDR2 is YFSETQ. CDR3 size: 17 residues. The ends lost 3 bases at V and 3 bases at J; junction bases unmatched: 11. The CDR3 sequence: CASSSRTSSNFYNEQFF. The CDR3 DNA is TGCGCCAGCAGCTCACGGACTAGCTCAAACTTCTACAATGAGCAGTTCTTC.

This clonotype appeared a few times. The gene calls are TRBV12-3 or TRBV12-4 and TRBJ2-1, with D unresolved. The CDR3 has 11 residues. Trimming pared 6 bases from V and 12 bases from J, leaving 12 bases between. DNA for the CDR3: TGTGCCAGCAGCTCGCCGGACGTGCAGTTCTTC. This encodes CASSSPDVQFF.

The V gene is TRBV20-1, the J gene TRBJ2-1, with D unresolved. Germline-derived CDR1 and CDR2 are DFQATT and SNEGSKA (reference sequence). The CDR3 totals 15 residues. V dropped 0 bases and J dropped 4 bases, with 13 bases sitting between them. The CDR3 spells CSARDLALDYNEQFF. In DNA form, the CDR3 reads TGCAGTGCTAGAGATCTCGCGCTTGATTACAATGAGCAGTTCTTC.

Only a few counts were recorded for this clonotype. In nucleotides, the CDR3 is TGTGCCAGCGGGAACCTAGCGGAGTCCTACGAGCAGTACTTC. Its protein is CASGNLAESYEQYF. The V gene is TRBV6-1, the J gene TRBJ2-7, with 7 bases that match TRBD2. CDR3 size: 14 residues. Trimming at V came to 8 bases and at J to 1 base, leaving 8 bases not matched to a gene. Per the germline V gene, CDR1 is MNHNS and CDR2 is SASEGT.

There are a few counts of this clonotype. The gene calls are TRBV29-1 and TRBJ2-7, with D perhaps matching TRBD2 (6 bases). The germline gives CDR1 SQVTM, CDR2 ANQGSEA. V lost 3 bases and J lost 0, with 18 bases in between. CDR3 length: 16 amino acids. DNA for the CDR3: TGCAGCGTTGAGGACTACAGAGGCCAAGTCTCCTACGAGCAGTACTTC. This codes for CSVEDYRGQVSYEQYF.

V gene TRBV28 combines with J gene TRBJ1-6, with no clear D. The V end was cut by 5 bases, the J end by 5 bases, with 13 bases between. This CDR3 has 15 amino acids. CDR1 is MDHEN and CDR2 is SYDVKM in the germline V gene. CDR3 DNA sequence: TGTGCCAGCAGTAACCGGGCCATACATAATTCACCCCTCCACTTT. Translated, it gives CASSNRAIHNSPLHF.

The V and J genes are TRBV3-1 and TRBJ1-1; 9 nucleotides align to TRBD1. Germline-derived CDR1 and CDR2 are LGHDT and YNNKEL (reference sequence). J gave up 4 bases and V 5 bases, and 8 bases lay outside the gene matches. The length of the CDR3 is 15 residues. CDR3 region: CASSSTDRGSTEAFF. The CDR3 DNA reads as TGTGCCAGCAGCTCGACGGACAGGGGAAGCACTGAAGCTTTCTTT.

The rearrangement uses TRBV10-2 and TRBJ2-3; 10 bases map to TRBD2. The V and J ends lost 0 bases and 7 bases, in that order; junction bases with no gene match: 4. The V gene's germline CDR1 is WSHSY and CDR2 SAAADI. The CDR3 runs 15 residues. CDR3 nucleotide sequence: TGCGCCAGCAGTGAGTCTAGCGGGGGGTCAAATACGCAGTATTTT. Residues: CASSESSGGSNTQYF.

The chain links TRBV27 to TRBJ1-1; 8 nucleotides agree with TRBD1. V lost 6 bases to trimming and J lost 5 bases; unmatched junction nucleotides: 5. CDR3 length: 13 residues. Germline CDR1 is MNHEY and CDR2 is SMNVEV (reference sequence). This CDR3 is CASRAGGGTEAFF. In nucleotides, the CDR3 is TGTGCCAGCAGGGCAGGGGGCGGGACTGAAGCTTTCTTT.

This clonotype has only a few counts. For the CDR3, the DNA is TGTGCCAGCAGTTTTAGGGCAGGGGGGCAGCCCCAGCATTTT. Translation gives CASSFRAGGQPQHF. The genes are TRBV12-3 or TRBV12-4 and TRBJ1-5, with 7 nucleotides matching TRBD1. CDR3 size: 14 residues. The V and J ends lost 3 bases and 7 bases, in that order; junction bases with no gene match: 6.

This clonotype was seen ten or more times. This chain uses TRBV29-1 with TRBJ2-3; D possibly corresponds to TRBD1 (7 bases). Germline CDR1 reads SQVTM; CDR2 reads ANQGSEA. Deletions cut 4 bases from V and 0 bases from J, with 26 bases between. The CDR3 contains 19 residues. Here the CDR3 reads CSVGQGLSRTLSSTDTQYF. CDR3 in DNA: TGCAGCGTTGGACAGGGACTTTCTAGGACCCTAAGTAGCACAGATACGCAGTATTTT.

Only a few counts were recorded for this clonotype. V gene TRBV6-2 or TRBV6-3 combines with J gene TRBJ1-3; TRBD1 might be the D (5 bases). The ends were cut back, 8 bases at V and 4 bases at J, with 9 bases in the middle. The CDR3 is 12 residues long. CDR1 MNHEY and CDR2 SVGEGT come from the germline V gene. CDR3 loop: CASHGDGNTIYF. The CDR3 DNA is TGTGCCAGCCACGGGGACGGAAACACCATATATTTT.

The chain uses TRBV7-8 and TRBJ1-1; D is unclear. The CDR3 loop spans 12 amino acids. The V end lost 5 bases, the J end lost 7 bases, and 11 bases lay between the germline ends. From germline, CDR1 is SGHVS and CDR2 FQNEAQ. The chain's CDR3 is CASSPTAIEAFF. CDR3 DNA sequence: TGTGCCAGCAGCCCCACGGCCATTGAAGCTTTCTTT.

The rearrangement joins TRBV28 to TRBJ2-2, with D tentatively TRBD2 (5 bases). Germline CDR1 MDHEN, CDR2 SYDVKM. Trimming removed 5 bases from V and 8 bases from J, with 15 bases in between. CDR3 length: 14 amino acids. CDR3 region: CASSPTTGIGELFF. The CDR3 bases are TGTGCCAGCAGTCCCACGACGGGAATAGGGGAGCTGTTTTTT.

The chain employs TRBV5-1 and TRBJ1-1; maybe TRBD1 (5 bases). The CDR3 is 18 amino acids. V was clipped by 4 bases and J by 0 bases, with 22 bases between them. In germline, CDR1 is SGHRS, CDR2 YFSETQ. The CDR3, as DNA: TGCGCCAGCAGCCCAGGACGGACCTCTGGGGGGATGAACACTGAAGCTTTCTTT. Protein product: CASSPGRTSGGMNTEAFF. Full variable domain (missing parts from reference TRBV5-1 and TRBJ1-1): KAGVTQTPRYLIKTRGQQVTLSCSPISGHRSVSWYQQTPGQGLQFLFEYFSETQRNKGNFPGRFSGRQFSNSRSEMNVSTLELGDSALYLCASSPGRTSGGMNTEAFFGQGTRLTVV.

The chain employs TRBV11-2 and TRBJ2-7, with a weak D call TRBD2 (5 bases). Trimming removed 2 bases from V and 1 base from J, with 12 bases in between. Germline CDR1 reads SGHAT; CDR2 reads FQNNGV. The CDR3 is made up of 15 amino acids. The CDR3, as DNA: TGTGCCAGCAGCTTATTGGCTGCGGGTTCCTACGAGCAGTACTTC. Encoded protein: CASSLLAAGSYEQYF.